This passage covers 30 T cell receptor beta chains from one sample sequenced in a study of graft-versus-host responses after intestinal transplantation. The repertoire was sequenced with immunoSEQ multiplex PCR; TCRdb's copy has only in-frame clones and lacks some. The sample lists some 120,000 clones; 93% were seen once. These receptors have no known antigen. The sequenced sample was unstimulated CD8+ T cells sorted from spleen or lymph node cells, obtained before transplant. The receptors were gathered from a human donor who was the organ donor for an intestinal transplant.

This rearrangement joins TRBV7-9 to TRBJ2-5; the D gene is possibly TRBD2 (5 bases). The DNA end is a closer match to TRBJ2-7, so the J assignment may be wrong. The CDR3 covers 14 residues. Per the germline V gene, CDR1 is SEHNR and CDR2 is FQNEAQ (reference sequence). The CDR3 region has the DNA TGTGCCAGCAGCTCAACGGACGGGACCTACGAGCAGTACTTC. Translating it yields CASSSTDGTYEQYF.

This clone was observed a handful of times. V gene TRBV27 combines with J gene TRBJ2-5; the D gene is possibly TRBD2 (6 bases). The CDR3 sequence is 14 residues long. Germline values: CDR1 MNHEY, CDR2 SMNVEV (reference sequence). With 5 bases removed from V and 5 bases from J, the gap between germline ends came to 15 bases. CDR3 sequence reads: CASSPEWGEETQYF. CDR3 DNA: TGTGCCAGCAGTCCCGAGTGGGGGGAGGAGACCCAGTACTTC.

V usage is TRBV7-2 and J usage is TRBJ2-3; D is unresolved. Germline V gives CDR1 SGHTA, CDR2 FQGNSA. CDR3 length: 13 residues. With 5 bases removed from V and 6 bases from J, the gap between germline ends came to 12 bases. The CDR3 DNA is TGTGCCAGCAGCCCGCCATCGTATGATACGCAGTATTTT. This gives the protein CASSPPSYDTQYF.

The CDR3 loop is CASSYHWGESIEEQFF. DNA for the CDR3: TGTGCCAGCAGCTATCACTGGGGGGAAAGCATCGAAGAGCAGTTCTTC. The rearrangement uses TRBV5-8 and TRBJ2-1; the D gene is possibly TRBD2 (6 bases). Germline V gives CDR1 SGHTS, CDR2 YDEGEE. Trimming removed 3 bases from V and 10 bases from J, with 23 bases in between. The CDR3 extends over 16 amino acids.

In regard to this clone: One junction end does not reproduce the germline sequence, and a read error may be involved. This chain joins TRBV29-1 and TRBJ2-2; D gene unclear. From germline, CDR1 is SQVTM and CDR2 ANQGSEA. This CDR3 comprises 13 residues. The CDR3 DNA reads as TGCAGCGTCGAAGCGACGAACACCGGGGAGCTGTTTTTT. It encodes CSVEATNTGELFF.

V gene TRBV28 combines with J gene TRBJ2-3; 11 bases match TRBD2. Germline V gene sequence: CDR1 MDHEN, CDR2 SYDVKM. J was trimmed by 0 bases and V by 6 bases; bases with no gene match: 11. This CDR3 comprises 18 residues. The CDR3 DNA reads TGTGCCAGCAGGTTGACTAGCGGGATGCCGCCGAGCACAGATACGCAGTATTTT. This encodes CASRLTSGMPPSTDTQYF.

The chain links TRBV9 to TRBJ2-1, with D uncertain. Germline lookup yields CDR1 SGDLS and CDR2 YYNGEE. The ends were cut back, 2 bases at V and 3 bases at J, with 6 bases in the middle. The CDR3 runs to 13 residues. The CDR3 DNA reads TGTGCCAGCAGCGTGACGGGCTACAATGAGCAGTTCTTC. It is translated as CASSVTGYNEQFF.

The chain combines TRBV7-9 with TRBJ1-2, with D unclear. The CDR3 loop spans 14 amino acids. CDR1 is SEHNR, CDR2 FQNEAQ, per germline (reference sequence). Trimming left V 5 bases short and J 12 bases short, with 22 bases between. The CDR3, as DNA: TGTGCCAGCAGCCCTATAAAGGGCGAAGATGGTAACACCTTC. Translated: CASSPIKGEDGNTF.

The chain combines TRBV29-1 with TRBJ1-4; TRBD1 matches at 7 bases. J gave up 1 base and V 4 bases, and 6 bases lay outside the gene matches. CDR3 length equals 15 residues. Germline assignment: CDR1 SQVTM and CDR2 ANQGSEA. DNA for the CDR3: TGCAGCGTTGCGGACAGGAGGGGAACTAATGAAAAACTGTTTTTT. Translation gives CSVADRRGTNEKLFF.

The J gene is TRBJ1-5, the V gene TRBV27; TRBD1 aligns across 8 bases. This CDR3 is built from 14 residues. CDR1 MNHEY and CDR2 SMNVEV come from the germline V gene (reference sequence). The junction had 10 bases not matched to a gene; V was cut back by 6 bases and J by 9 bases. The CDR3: CASSPRTGLWPQHF. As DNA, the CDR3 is TGTGCCAGCAGCCCTCGGACAGGGCTTTGGCCCCAGCATTTT.

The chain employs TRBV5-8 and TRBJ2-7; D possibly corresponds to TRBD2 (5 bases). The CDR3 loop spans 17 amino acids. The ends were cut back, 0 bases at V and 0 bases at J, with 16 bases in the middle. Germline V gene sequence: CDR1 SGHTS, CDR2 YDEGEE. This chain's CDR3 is CASSLVASGLNSYEQYF. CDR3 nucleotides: TGTGCCAGCAGCTTGGTGGCCAGCGGCCTCAACTCCTACGAGCAGTACTTC.

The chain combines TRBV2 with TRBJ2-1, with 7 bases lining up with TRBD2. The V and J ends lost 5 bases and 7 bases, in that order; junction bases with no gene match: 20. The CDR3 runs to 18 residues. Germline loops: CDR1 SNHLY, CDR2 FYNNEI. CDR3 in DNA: TGTGCCAGCAGTCCCTTTACTCCCTGGGCGGGAGTGAAAAATGAGCAGTTCTTC. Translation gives CASSPFTPWAGVKNEQFF. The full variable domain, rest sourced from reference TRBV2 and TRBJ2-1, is EPEVTQTPSHQVTQMGQEVILRCVPISNHLYFYWYRQILGQKVEFLVSFYNNEISEKSEIFDDQFSVERPDGSNFTLKIRSTKLEDSAMYFCASSPFTPWAGVKNEQFFGPGTRLTVL.

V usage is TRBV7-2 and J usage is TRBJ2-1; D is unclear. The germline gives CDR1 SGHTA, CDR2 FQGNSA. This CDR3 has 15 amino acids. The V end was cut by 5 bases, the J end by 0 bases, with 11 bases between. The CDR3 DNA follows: TGTGCCAGCAGCCTCAACCCTTCCTCCTACAATGAGCAGTTCTTC. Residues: CASSLNPSSYNEQFF.

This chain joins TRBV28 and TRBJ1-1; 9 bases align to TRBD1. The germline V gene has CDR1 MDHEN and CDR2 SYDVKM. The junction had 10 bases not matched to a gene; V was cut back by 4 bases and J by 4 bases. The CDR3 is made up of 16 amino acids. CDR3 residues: CASSYSGTGKRTEAFF. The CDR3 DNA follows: TGTGCCAGCAGTTATTCAGGGACAGGGAAGCGCACTGAAGCTTTCTTT.

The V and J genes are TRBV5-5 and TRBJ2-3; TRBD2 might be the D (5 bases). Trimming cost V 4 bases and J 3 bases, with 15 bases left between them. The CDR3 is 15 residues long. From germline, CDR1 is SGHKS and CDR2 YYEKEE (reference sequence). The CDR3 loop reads CASSQFGVVTDTQYF. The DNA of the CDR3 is TGTGCCAGCAGCCAATTCGGGGTAGTAACAGATACGCAGTATTTT. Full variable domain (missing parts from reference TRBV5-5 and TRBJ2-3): DAGVTQSPTHLIKTRGQQVTLRCSPISGHKSVSWYQQVLGQGPQFIFQYYEKEERGRGNFPDRFSARQFPNYSSELNVNALLLGDSALYLCASSQFGVVTDTQYFGPGTRLTVL.

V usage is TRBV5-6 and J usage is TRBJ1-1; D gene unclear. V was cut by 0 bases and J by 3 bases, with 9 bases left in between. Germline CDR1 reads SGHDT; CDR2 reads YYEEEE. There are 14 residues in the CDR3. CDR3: CASSLAFTDTEAFF. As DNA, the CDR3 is TGTGCCAGCAGCTTGGCCTTTACCGACACTGAAGCTTTCTTT.

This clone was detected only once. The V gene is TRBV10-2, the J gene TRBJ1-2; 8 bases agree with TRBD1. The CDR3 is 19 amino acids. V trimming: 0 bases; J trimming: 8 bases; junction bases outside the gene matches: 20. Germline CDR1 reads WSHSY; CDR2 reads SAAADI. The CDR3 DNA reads TGCGCCAGCAGTGAGTCCTTCTTCGACAGGGGTAATAGGTTAGAAGGCTACACCTTC. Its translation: CASSESFFDRGNRLEGYTF.

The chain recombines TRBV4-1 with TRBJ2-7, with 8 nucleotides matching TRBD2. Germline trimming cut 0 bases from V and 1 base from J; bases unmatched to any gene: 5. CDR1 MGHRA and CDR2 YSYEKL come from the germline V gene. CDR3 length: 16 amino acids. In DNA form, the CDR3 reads TGCGCCAGCAGCCAAGATGGACGGGAGGGGTCCTACGAGCAGTACTTC. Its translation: CASSQDGREGSYEQYF.

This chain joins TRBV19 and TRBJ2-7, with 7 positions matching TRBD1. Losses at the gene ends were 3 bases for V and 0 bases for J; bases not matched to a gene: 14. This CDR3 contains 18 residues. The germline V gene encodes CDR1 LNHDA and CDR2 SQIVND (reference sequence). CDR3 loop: CASSMIRSGGYTSYEQYF. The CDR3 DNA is TGTGCCAGTAGTATGATTAGGTCAGGGGGATACACCTCCTACGAGCAGTACTTC.

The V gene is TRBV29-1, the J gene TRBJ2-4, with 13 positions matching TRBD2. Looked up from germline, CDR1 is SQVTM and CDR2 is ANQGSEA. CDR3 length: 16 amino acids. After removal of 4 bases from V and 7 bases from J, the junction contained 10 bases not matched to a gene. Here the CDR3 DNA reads TGCAGCGTTGCATTCGGACTAGCGGGAGAGGGGAACATTCAGTACTTC. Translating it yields CSVAFGLAGEGNIQYF.

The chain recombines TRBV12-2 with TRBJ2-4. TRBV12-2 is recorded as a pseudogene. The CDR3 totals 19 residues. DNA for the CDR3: TGTGCAAGTCGCTTCCCTGGAGAGGCCGAGACCCAAAGGGCAAACATTCAGTACTTC. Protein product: CASRFPGEAETQRANIQYF.

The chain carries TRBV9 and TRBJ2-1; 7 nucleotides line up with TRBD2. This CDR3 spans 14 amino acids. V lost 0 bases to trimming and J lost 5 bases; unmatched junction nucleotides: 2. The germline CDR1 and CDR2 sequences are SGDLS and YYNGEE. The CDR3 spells CASSVGGSDNEQFF. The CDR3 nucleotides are TGTGCCAGCAGCGTAGGCGGGAGCGACAATGAGCAGTTCTTC.

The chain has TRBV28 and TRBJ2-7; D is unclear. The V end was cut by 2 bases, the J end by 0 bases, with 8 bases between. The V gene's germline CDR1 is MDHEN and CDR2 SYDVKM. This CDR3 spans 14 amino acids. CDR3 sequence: CASSLRAASYEQYF. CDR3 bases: TGTGCCAGCAGTTTACGGGCAGCCTCCTACGAGCAGTACTTC.

The CDR3 reads CASSLQRDREQYF. The CDR3 coding sequence is TGCGCCAGCAGCCTTCAGCGGGACCGCGAGCAGTACTTC. The V and J genes are TRBV4-1 and TRBJ2-7; 7 nucleotides agree with TRBD2. Per the germline V gene, CDR1 is MGHRA and CDR2 is YSYEKL. Trimming took 4 bases from V and 6 from J; bases not matched to a gene: 6. This CDR3 is built from 13 residues.

The CDR3 is CASSKALGFKAAGPNTGELFF. The CDR3 bases are TGTGCCAGCAGCAAAGCGCTAGGATTTAAGGCCGCAGGACCGAACACCGGGGAGCTGTTTTTT. This rearrangement joins TRBV21-1 to TRBJ2-2. TRBV21-1 represents a pseudogene. The CDR3 extends over 21 amino acids.

This chain's CDR3 is CASSPKTGRNYGYTF. DNA of the CDR3: TGTGCCAGCAGTCCCAAGACAGGGAGGAACTATGGCTACACCTTC. This chain uses TRBV28 with TRBJ1-2; TRBD1 matches at 7 bases. After removal of 5 bases from V and 2 bases from J, the junction contained 8 bases not matched to a gene. CDR1 is MDHEN and CDR2 is SYDVKM in the germline V gene. The CDR3 sequence is 15 residues long.

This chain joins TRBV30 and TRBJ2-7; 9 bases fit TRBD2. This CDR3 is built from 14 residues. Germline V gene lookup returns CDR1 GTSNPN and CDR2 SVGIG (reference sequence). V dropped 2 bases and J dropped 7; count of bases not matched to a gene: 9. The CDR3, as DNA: TGTGCCTGGAGTCTTCGAGCGGGAGGAAATGAGCAGTACTTC. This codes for CAWSLRAGGNEQYF.

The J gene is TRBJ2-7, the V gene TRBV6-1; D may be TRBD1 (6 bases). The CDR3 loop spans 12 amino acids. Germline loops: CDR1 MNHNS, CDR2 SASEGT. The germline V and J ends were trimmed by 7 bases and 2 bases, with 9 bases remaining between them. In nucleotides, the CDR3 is TGTGCCAGCAAGCGACAGGCCTACGAGCAGTACTTC. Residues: CASKRQAYEQYF.

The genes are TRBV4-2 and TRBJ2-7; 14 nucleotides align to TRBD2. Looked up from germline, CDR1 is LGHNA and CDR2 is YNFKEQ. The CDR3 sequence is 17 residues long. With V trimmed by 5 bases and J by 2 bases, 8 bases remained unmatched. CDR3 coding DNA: TGTGCCAGCAGCTATACCGGGACTAGCGGGAGTGCCTACGAGCAGTACTTC. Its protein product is CASSYTGTSGSAYEQYF.

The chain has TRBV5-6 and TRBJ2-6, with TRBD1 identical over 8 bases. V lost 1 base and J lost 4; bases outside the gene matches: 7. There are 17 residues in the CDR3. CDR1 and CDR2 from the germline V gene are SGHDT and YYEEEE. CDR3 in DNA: TGTGCCAGCAGCTTGTCCCGCAGGGGGCGCGGGGCCAACGTCCTGACTTTC. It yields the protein CASSLSRRGRGANVLTF. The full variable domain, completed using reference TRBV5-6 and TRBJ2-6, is DAGVTQSPTHLIKTRGQQVTLRCSPKSGHDTVSWYQQALGQGPQFIFQYYEEEERQRGNFPDRFSGHQFPNYSSELNVNALLLGDSALYLCASSLSRRGRGANVLTFGAGSRLTVL.